Below, 16 T cell receptor beta chains from the same sample are listed, as sequenced in a study of Graves' ophthalmopathy and Graves' hyperthyroidism. Researchers took RNA transcripts and amplified TCR beta CDR3 regions from them. Following a first-round RT-PCR that used HTBI primers, a second-round multiplex PCR was carried out. In TCRdb, the multiplex PCR reads were re-called with MiXCR into one record per CDR3 protein. The sample gives about 550,000 distinct CDR3 sequences, roughly 39% of which show up once; 3.5% to 4.5% is in the top ten. The specimen was peripheral blood or thyroid tissue (not recorded which). The source of these receptors is an adult man with Graves' hyperthyroidism.

The CDR3, as DNA: TGCAGTGCCATAAAGACAGGGGCGAACACCGGGGAGCTGTTTTTT. The encoded protein is CSAIKTGANTGELFF. The chain joins TRBV20-1 to TRBJ2-2; 8 bases line up with TRBD1. Germline CDR1 and CDR2: DFQATT and SNEGSKA (reference sequence). The CDR3 runs 15 residues. With 6 bases clipped from V and 0 bases from J, the junction kept 6 bases outside the gene matches.

This clonotype was seen ten or more times. V usage is TRBV29-1 and J usage is TRBJ1-2; the D is unclear. CDR1 SQVTM and CDR2 ANQGSEA come from the germline V gene. The length of the CDR3 is 12 residues. With 6 bases removed from V and 0 bases from J, the gap between germline ends came to 8 bases. The CDR3 region is CSVAQSNYGYTF. The CDR3 DNA reads as TGCAGCGTGGCGCAGTCTAACTATGGCTACACCTTC.

The V call is TRBV29-1, the J call TRBJ1-1; D remains ambiguous. Germline CDR1 reads SQVTM; CDR2 reads ANQGSEA. Trimming pared 4 bases from V and 6 bases from J, leaving 12 bases between. This CDR3 has 12 amino acids. The CDR3 region has the DNA TGCAGCGTTGTCTGGCTGGGAGCTGAAGCTTTCTTT. Translated: CSVVWLGAEAFF.

As regards this clonotype: A much larger clone differs by one base, so this may be a read error. V usage is TRBV24-1 and J usage is TRBJ1-6, with D perhaps TRBD1 (6 bases). Germline CDR1 reads KGHDR; CDR2 reads SFDVKD. The CDR3 runs 14 residues. CDR3: CASSLGHTPSPLHF. The CDR3 nucleotides read TGTGCCAGCAGTCTGGGACACACACCCTCACCCCTCCACTTT.

There are a few counts of this clonotype. The chain recombines TRBV7-2 with TRBJ1-3; D is undetermined. The CDR3 is 13 residues long. V was shortened by 3 bases and J by 2 bases, with 5 bases between the two germline ends. Germline loops: CDR1 SGHTA, CDR2 FQGNSA. The CDR3: CASSFNTGNTIYF. CDR3 bases: TGTGCCAGCAGCTTCAACACTGGAAACACCATATATTTT.

This clonotype has ten or more counts. The chain employs TRBV12-3 or TRBV12-4 and TRBJ2-5, with D possibly TRBD1 on 6 matching bases. The CDR3 loop spans 13 amino acids. V was pared by 6 bases and J by 2 bases, with 10 bases between. The CDR3 region has the DNA TGTGCCAGCAGACCCGGGACACAAGAGACCCAGTACTTC. Amino acids: CASRPGTQETQYF.

At least ten counts were recorded for this clonotype. V is TRBV12-3 or TRBV12-4 and J is TRBJ1-2, with TRBD1 matching over 7 bases. The CDR3 length is 13 residues. The trim removed 4 bases at V and 6 bases at J, leaving 5 bases unmatched. The CDR3 loop reads CASSSTGNDGYTF. CDR3 nucleotides: TGTGCCAGCAGTTCGACAGGGAACGATGGCTACACCTTC.

This clonotype was counted ten times or more. The chain couples TRBV7-3 to TRBJ1-1; D may be TRBD1 (6 bases). V was cut by 3 bases and J by 4 bases, with 9 bases left in between. In germline, CDR1 is SGHTA, CDR2 FQGTGA. The CDR3 consists of 13 residues. The CDR3: CASSFTGFTEAFF. The CDR3 region has the DNA TGTGCCAGCAGCTTCACAGGGTTCACTGAAGCTTTCTTT.

The sample holds many counts of this clonotype. The chain is built from TRBV20-1 and TRBJ1-1; a weak D match, TRBD1 (5 bases). This CDR3 has 15 amino acids. Germline V CDR1 and CDR2: DFQATT, SNEGSKA (reference sequence). V was pared by 5 bases and J by 0 bases, with 16 bases between. In nucleotides, the CDR3 is TGCAGTGCTGACCAAGGGGTCGCCATGAACACTGAAGCTTTCTTT. Translated, it gives CSADQGVAMNTEAFF.

This chain connects TRBV10-3 to TRBJ1-6; 10 bases line up with TRBD1. Losses at the gene ends were 7 bases for V and 13 bases for J; bases not matched to a gene: 16. CDR3 size: 16 residues. The germline CDR1 and CDR2 sequences are ENHRY and SYGVKD. Here the CDR3 DNA reads TGTGCCATCACGGGTCGAAGACAGGGGGCAGCTCAGCCCCTCCACTTT. As protein: CAITGRRQGAAQPLHF.

The chain joins TRBV27 to TRBJ2-7, with 8 nucleotides matching TRBD2. V dropped 1 base and J dropped 1; count of bases not matched to a gene: 6. The CDR3 sequence is 16 residues long. Germline V gene lookup returns CDR1 MNHEY and CDR2 SMNVEV (reference sequence). CDR3: CASSLYAGGLSYEQYF. Here the CDR3 DNA reads TGTGCCAGCAGTTTATATGCGGGAGGCCTTTCCTACGAGCAGTACTTC.

This chain uses TRBV24-1 with TRBJ2-2; 7 nucleotides agree with TRBD1. Germline loops: CDR1 KGHDR, CDR2 SFDVKD. The CDR3 is 14 amino acids. V trimming: 11 bases; J trimming: 3 bases; junction bases outside the gene matches: 8. CDR3 bases: TGTGCCAGCAACCCGACAGGGCACACCGGGGAGCTGTTTTTT. Its translation: CASNPTGHTGELFF.

This clonotype was seen a few times. The V and J genes are TRBV5-4 and TRBJ1-1; 7 bases agree with TRBD1. The V segment lost 4 bases and the J segment 6 bases; nucleotides outside the gene matches: 12. The CDR3 runs 15 residues. Germline lookup yields CDR1 SGHNT and CDR2 YYREEE (reference sequence). The CDR3 DNA reads as TGTGCCAGCAGCCCCCTCGAGGGGGCGTTGGCTGAAGCTTTCTTT. As protein: CASSPLEGALAEAFF.

The chain links TRBV28 to TRBJ1-6; TRBD1 aligns across 9 bases. Unmatched junction bases numbered 5, after V lost 5 bases and J lost 9 bases. The CDR3 runs to 14 residues. Germline CDR1 and CDR2: MDHEN and SYDVKM. CDR3 in DNA: TGTGCCAGCAGTCCGGGACAGGGTATTTCACCCCTCCACTTT. This encodes CASSPGQGISPLHF.

This clonotype came up a few times. The rearrangement joins TRBV9 to TRBJ2-7, with TRBD1 as a possible D gene (5 bases). The germline gives CDR1 SGDLS, CDR2 YYNGEE. The V end was cut by 4 bases, the J end by 5 bases, with 13 bases between. This CDR3 is 13 amino acids long. The CDR3 reads CASSQRGSDEQYF. CDR3 nucleotide sequence: TGTGCCAGCAGCCAAAGGGGTTCGGACGAGCAGTACTTC.

This clonotype was picked up many times. The rearrangement joins TRBV12-3 or TRBV12-4 to TRBJ1-5; the D is unclear. The V end lost 4 bases, the J end lost 2 bases, and 18 bases lay between the germline ends. This CDR3 region has 17 residues. CDR3 nucleotides: TGTGCCAGCAGTTCCCTGGCGCCGTGGGGAGGCAATCAGCCCCAGCATTTT. Amino acids: CASSSLAPWGGNQPQHF.